The 10 T cell receptor beta chains below all came from one sample that was sequenced in a study of T cell responses to AZD1222 COVID-19 vaccine. TCRdb's table, derived via immunoSEQ multiplex PCR, lists solely in-frame clones and lacks some. This sample carries about 110,000 clones, approximately 89% of them seen once, and the ten largest clones take 3.1%. This sample comprised peripheral blood, obtained on day 0 of MenACWY control vaccination. All receptors derive from an adult in good health.

This chain connects TRBV3-1 (or the pseudogene TRBV3-2) to TRBJ1-1, with a possible D match to TRBD1 (5 bases). The V gene's germline CDR1 is LGHDT and CDR2 YNNKEL (reference sequence). V lost 1 base and J lost 2, with 11 bases in between. There are 15 residues in the CDR3. The CDR3 DNA reads as TGTGCCAGCAGCCAAGTAGGGGAGGGAAACACTGAAGCTTTCTTT. Translation: CASSQVGEGNTEAFF.

V usage is TRBV7-9 and J usage is TRBJ1-2; tentative D call: TRBD1 (6 bases). V was pared by 5 bases and J by 8 bases, with 21 bases between. Germline V lookup: CDR1 SEHNR, CDR2 FQNEAQ (reference sequence). The CDR3 runs to 15 residues. The CDR3 loop is CASSMPRGGAEGYTF. The CDR3 DNA is TGTGCCAGCAGCATGCCCAGGGGAGGAGCGGAAGGCTACACCTTC.

Points on this clone: A read error may account for a junction end that differs from germline. V is TRBV7-2 and J is TRBJ1-2; 9 positions agree with TRBD1. Germline V CDR1 and CDR2: SGHTA, FQGNSA. The length of the CDR3 is 14 residues. CDR3 in DNA: TGTGCCAGCAACTTAGGTACAGGGGGCTCTGGCTACACCTTC. It yields the protein CASNLGTGGSGYTF.

J is TRBJ2-7 and V is TRBV11-2, with D maybe TRBD1 (6 bases). Germline V lookup: CDR1 SGHAT, CDR2 FQNNGV. Deletions cut 5 bases from V and 2 bases from J, with 13 bases between. This CDR3 region has 14 residues. The CDR3 nucleotides read TGTGCCAGCAGCAACTCAGGGGTACCCTACGAGCAGTACTTC. Translating gives CASSNSGVPYEQYF. Variable domain in full (rest from reference TRBV11-2 and TRBJ2-7): EAGVAQSPRYKIIEKRQSVAFWCNPISGHATLYWYQQILGQGPKLLIQFQNNGVVDDSQLPKDRFSAERLKGVDSTLKIQPAKLEDSAVYLCASSNSGVPYEQYFGPGTRLTVT.

This sequence joins TRBV29-1 and TRBJ2-5; TRBD2 is a possible D gene (5 bases). Trimming stripped 6 bases from V and 5 bases from J, with 7 bases between. Germline V gene data show CDR1 as SQVTM and CDR2 as ANQGSEA. The CDR3 totals 10 residues. CDR3: CSVRRETQYF. CDR3 DNA: TGCAGCGTCAGGAGGGAGACCCAGTACTTC.

The J gene is TRBJ2-3, the V gene TRBV25-1, with 9 bases fitting TRBD2. The trim removed 6 bases at V and 2 bases at J, leaving 9 bases unmatched. The length of the CDR3 is 16 residues. CDR1 is MGHDK, CDR2 SYGVNS, per germline. The CDR3 here is CASRDSGGWHTDTQYF. CDR3 DNA: TGTGCCAGCAGGGATAGCGGGGGTTGGCACACAGATACGCAGTATTTT.

The chain employs TRBV5-1 and TRBJ1-1; D is undetermined. The CDR3 loop spans 12 amino acids. Germline loops: CDR1 SGHRS, CDR2 YFSETQ. With 1 base removed from V and 2 bases from J, the gap between germline ends came to 3 bases. CDR3 sequence: CASSLTNTEAFF. Written as DNA, the CDR3 is TGCGCCAGCAGCTTGACTAACACTGAAGCTTTCTTT.

In this sample, this clone turned up a few times. The chain is built from TRBV3-1 (or the pseudogene TRBV3-2) and TRBJ2-7; 12 bases line up with TRBD2. The CDR3 length is 14 residues. CDR1 is LGHDT and CDR2 is YNNKEL in the germline V gene (reference sequence). Trimming at V came to 4 bases and at J to 9 bases, leaving 7 bases not matched to a gene. The CDR3 sequence: CASSPGLAGFAQYF. The DNA for the CDR3 is TGTGCCAGCAGCCCGGGACTAGCGGGTTTTGCGCAGTACTTC.

The chain has TRBV5-1 and TRBJ1-2; D call uncertain. V was clipped by 2 bases and J by 4 bases, with 6 bases between them. The germline CDR1 and CDR2 sequences are SGHRS and YFSETQ. This CDR3 region has 12 residues. CDR3 residues: CASSLPGYGYTF. The CDR3 DNA is TGCGCCAGCAGCTTACCGGGCTATGGCTACACCTTC.

V gene TRBV7-8 combines with J gene TRBJ2-1; D is ambiguous. Germline CDR1 and CDR2: SGHVS and FQNEAQ. The CDR3 spans 11 residues. V dropped 2 bases and J dropped 6 bases, with 2 bases sitting between them. The CDR3: CASSLFNEQFF. CDR3 DNA sequence: TGTGCCAGCAGCTTATTCAATGAGCAGTTCTTC.